The 24 T cell receptor beta chains below come from one sample, sequenced in a study of lung T cells in sarcoidosis with Löfgren's syndrome. TCRdb redid the calling of the reads with MiXCR, one entry per CDR3 protein. The table lists 58,000 or so distinct CDR3 sequences, 21% of them singletons. Sequenced input: CD4+ T cells from PBMCs. The receptors were sampled from a human donor with sarcoidosis (Löfgren's syndrome or another form), or a control subject (not recorded which).

This chain connects TRBV12-3 or TRBV12-4 to TRBJ1-5; D not certain. Trimming left V 4 bases short and J 9 bases short, with 19 bases between. This CDR3 is 15 amino acids long. As DNA, the CDR3 is TGTGCCAGCAGTTATGGTCCAACCTCACATGGGCCCCAGCATTTT. Amino acids: CASSYGPTSHGPQHF.

Of note for this clonotype: It may be a read error: a sequence one base away is much more abundant. The chain combines TRBV12-3 or TRBV12-4 with TRBJ1-3, with D uncertain. The CDR3 runs to 12 residues. Trimming removed 7 bases at V and 3 bases at J, with 7 bases between. The CDR3 coding sequence is TGTGCCAGCAACATGGTTGGAAACACCATATATTTT. Protein sequence: CASNMVGNTIYF.

Remarks on this clonotype: One junction end does not reproduce the germline sequence, and a read error may be involved. V usage is TRBV4-2 and J usage is TRBJ2-5; 10 nucleotides match TRBD2. This CDR3 spans 14 amino acids. Per germline, CDR1 LGHNA and CDR2 YNFKEQ. The CDR3 sequence is CASSSSGGQEAQYF. Written as DNA, the CDR3 is TGTGCCAGCAGTTCTAGCGGGGGCCAAGAGGCCCAGTACTTC.

This clonotype was counted many times. The chain has TRBV28 and TRBJ1-4; D might be TRBD1 (5 bases). CDR1 is MDHEN, CDR2 SYDVKM, per germline. V lost 4 bases to trimming and J lost 5 bases, with 17 bases between them. The CDR3 contains 16 residues. The CDR3 sequence: CASSSSGADRNEKLFF. The CDR3 DNA reads TGTGCCAGCAGTTCCTCTGGGGCGGACCGGAATGAAAAACTGTTTTTT.

In the case of this clonotype: A read error may explain this, as a much larger clone is one base away. The chain has TRBV7-2 and TRBJ2-3, with D perhaps TRBD1 (5 bases). In germline, CDR1 is SGHTA, CDR2 FQGNSA. The V gene lost 1 base and the J gene lost 4 bases, with 12 bases spanning the gap. There are 15 residues in the CDR3. The CDR3: CASSLGGRLPDTQYF. DNA for the CDR3: TGTGCCAGCAGCTTAGGGGGCAGGCTCCCAGATACGCAGTATTTT.

This clonotype was seen a handful of times. A much larger clone differs from this one at a single base, so this may be a read error. The chain has TRBV6-5 and TRBJ1-1; D is uncertain. The CDR3 extends over 13 amino acids. CDR1 and CDR2 (germline): MNHEY, SVGAGI. Trimming removed 5 bases from V and 3 bases from J, with 10 bases in between. CDR3 sequence (DNA): TGTGCCAGCAGTCGACGGGCTTACACTGAAGCTTTCTTT. This codes for CASSRRAYTEAFF.

Concerning this clonotype itself: Being one base from a much bigger clone, this may be a read error. J is TRBJ2-1 and V is TRBV4-1, with 7 nucleotides matching TRBD2. The CDR3 totals 16 residues. From germline, CDR1 is MGHRA and CDR2 YSYEKL. The CDR3 DNA follows: TGCGCCAGCAGCCAAGATATGCGAGCGGGAAACCGGGCCCAGCTCTTC. This codes for CASSQDMRAGNRAQLF.

Concerning this clonotype itself: A much larger clone is a single base away; this may be a read error. The rearrangement links TRBV28 to TRBJ2-5; 7 nucleotides line up with TRBD1. The germline V gene has CDR1 MDHEN and CDR2 SYDVKM. This CDR3 comprises 15 residues. The ends lost 8 bases at V and 1 base at J; junction bases unmatched: 10. CDR3 amino acids: CASGSPGTAQETQYF. In nucleotides, the CDR3 is TGTGCCAGCGGTTCCCCCGGGACAGCCCAAGAGACCCAGTACTTC.

The chain combines TRBV29-1 with TRBJ1-1; 7 bases fit TRBD1. V shed 2 bases, J shed 5 bases, and the junction held 5 bases outside the gene matches. The CDR3 length is 13 residues. The germline V gene has CDR1 SQVTM and CDR2 ANQGSEA. The DNA for the CDR3 is TGCAGCGTTGAAAGGGCAGGGGGGACTGAAGCTTTCTTT. Amino acids: CSVERAGGTEAFF.

About this clonotype itself: The CDR3 end shows no conserved phenylalanine or tryptophan, and so a read error is likely. J is TRBJ2-4 and V is TRBV6-2 or TRBV6-3, with 9 bases lining up with TRBD2. V lost 0 bases to trimming and J lost 0 bases; unmatched junction nucleotides: 3. Germline CDR1 is MNHEY and CDR2 is SVGEGT. The CDR3 length is 17 residues. CDR3 region: CASSYSSGGLAKNIQYL. The CDR3 DNA reads as TGTGCCAGCAGTTACTCTAGCGGGGGTCTAGCCAAAAACATTCAGTACCTC.

The chain carries TRBV29-1 and TRBJ1-4, with D perhaps matching TRBD1 (6 bases). The germline CDR1 and CDR2 sequences are SQVTM and ANQGSEA. V lost 4 bases to trimming and J lost 7 bases, with 10 bases between them. This CDR3 has 12 amino acids. CDR3 DNA sequence: TGCAGCGTTGCACAGGGTGGTGAAAAACTGTTTTTT. Translated: CSVAQGGEKLFF.

This clonotype was picked up many times. The CDR3 sequence: CASSTPNLPHEQYV. As DNA, the CDR3 is TGTGCCAGCAGCACGCCCAATTTACCCCACGAGCAGTACGTC. The rearrangement joins TRBV7-8 to TRBJ2-7, with D hard to call. Deletions cut 5 bases from V and 5 bases from J, with 16 bases between. CDR3 size: 14 residues. Germline CDR1 and CDR2: SGHVS and FQNEAQ.

The chain uses TRBV5-1 and TRBJ2-5; TRBD1 matches 8 bases. Germline V lookup: CDR1 SGHRS, CDR2 YFSETQ. After removal of 2 bases from V and 5 bases from J, the junction contained 5 bases not matched to a gene. The CDR3 runs 14 residues. CDR3 nucleotides: TGCGCCAGCAGCTTTCAGGGGGCGCAGGAGACCCAGTACTTC. This gives the protein CASSFQGAQETQYF.

The J gene is TRBJ2-3, the V gene TRBV7-2, with D tentatively TRBD2 (6 bases). The CDR3 is made up of 16 amino acids. Per germline, CDR1 SGHTA and CDR2 FQGNSA. V was trimmed by 1 base and J by 1 base, leaving 12 bases between them. CDR3 region: CASSLDRRAGTDTQYF. The CDR3 nucleotides are TGTGCCAGCAGCTTAGACCGGAGGGCCGGCACAGATACGCAGTATTTT.

This clonotype has only a few counts. The chain uses TRBV7-9 and TRBJ1-1; a possible D gene is TRBD1 (6 bases). V lost 4 bases to trimming and J lost 5 bases, with 17 bases between them. CDR1 is SEHNR and CDR2 is FQNEAQ in the germline V gene (reference sequence). The CDR3 is 15 residues long. This chain's CDR3 is CASSYGTGRGTEAFF. The CDR3 DNA reads TGTGCCAGCAGCTACGGAACAGGGAGGGGAACTGAAGCTTTCTTT.

This clonotype has only one observation. This rearrangement joins TRBV5-5 to TRBJ1-5; possible D gene TRBD1, 6 bases. Germline CDR1 and CDR2: SGHKS and YYEKEE (reference sequence). CDR3 length: 16 amino acids. V was cut by 0 bases and J by 0 bases, with 10 bases left in between. The CDR3 nucleotides read TGTGCCAGCAGCTTGGAGGGGGGCTATAGCAATCAGCCCCAGCATTTT. Encoded protein: CASSLEGGYSNQPQHF.

Ten or more counts support this clonotype. V gene TRBV7-2 combines with J gene TRBJ1-2, with D perhaps TRBD1 (5 bases). CDR1 SGHTA and CDR2 FQGNSA come from the germline V gene. Trimming pared 0 bases from V and 2 bases from J, leaving 7 bases between. The CDR3 loop spans 14 amino acids. CDR3 bases: TGTGCCAGCAGCTTAGCTCAGGGAAACTATGGCTACACCTTC. Encoded protein: CASSLAQGNYGYTF. Based on the CDR3 plus reference TRBV7-2 and TRBJ1-2, the full variable domain is GAGVSQSPSNKVTEKGKDVELRCDPISGHTALYWYRQSLGQGLEFLIYFQGNSAPDKSGLPSDRFSAERTGGSVSTLTIQRTQQEDSAVYLCASSLAQGNYGYTFGSGTRLTVV.

The V gene is TRBV7-8, the J gene TRBJ1-1; maybe TRBD1 (6 bases). Trimming shortened V by 10 bases and J by 6 bases, and 24 bases separated the two germline ends. Germline V gene data show CDR1 as SGHVS and CDR2 as FQNEAQ. The length of the CDR3 is 15 residues. This chain's CDR3 is CAITQGRTGGSEAFF. The CDR3 DNA sequence: TGTGCCATCACGCAGGGGCGGACGGGAGGTTCTGAAGCTTTCTTT. Complete variable domain (other parts from reference TRBV7-8 and TRBJ1-1): GAGVSQSPRYKVAKRGQDVALRCDPISGHVSLFWYQQALGQGPEFLTYFQNEAQLDKSGLPSDRFFAERPEGSVSTLKIQRTQQEDSAVYLCAITQGRTGGSEAFFGQGTRLTVV.

This clonotype showed up many times. J is TRBJ2-7 and V is TRBV6-5; 9 bases align to TRBD1. This CDR3 contains 23 residues. The J segment lost 2 bases and the V segment lost 0 bases, leaving 26 bases of the junction unmatched. Germline V gene data show CDR1 as MNHEY and CDR2 as SVGAGI. The CDR3 DNA sequence: TGTGCCAGCAGTTACTCGAATCCCGTCAGGGGATTTTCCACCAGGACAGGGGCCTACGAGCAGTACTTC. Its translation: CASSYSNPVRGFSTRTGAYEQYF.

With regard to this clonotype: A much larger clone differs by one base, so this may be a read error. The chain uses TRBV28 and TRBJ2-7; 7 bases map to TRBD1. From germline, CDR1 is MDHEN and CDR2 SYDVKM. CDR3 length: 13 residues. Trimming cost V 10 bases and J 3 bases; bases outside gene matches: 9. CDR3 in DNA: TGTGCCACCTCCGGGACAGCGGACTACGAGCAGTACTTC. Protein sequence: CATSGTADYEQYF.

As regards this clonotype: A read error may explain this, as a much larger clone is one base away. V is TRBV6-5 and J is TRBJ1-6; D gene ambiguous. The germline V gene has CDR1 MNHEY and CDR2 SVGAGI. This CDR3 contains 15 residues. CDR3 residues: CASSMREMGNSPLNF. CDR3 DNA: TGTGCCAGCAGCATGAGAGAGATGGGCAATTCACCCCTCAACTTT.

This clonotype was detected a few times. V usage is TRBV5-4 and J usage is TRBJ1-2; possible D gene TRBD1, 5 bases. The germline V gene encodes CDR1 SGHNT and CDR2 YYREEE (reference sequence). V was cut by 4 bases and J by 14 bases, with 18 bases left in between. This CDR3 region has 12 residues. The chain's CDR3 is CASSGTAAAGTF. DNA of the CDR3: TGTGCCAGCAGCGGGACCGCCGCGGCGGGGACCTTC.

This clonotype has just a few counts. This sequence joins TRBV28 and TRBJ1-6; 7 bases match TRBD1. CDR3 size: 15 residues. The ends lost 9 bases at V and 6 bases at J; junction bases unmatched: 11. Germline loops: CDR1 MDHEN, CDR2 SYDVKM. The CDR3 spells CASITPGQFNSPLHF. CDR3 DNA sequence: TGTGCCAGTATCACTCCGGGACAGTTTAATTCACCCCTCCACTTT. The variable domain in full, with the rest retrieved from reference TRBV28 and TRBJ1-6, is DVKVTQSSRYLVKRTGEKVFLECVQDMDHENMFWYRQDPGLGLRLIYFSYDVKMKEKGDIPEGYSVSREKKERFSLILESASTNQTSMYLCASITPGQFNSPLHFGNGTRLTVT.

This clonotype was picked up many times. V and J are TRBV6-1 and TRBJ2-7; 10 bases agree with TRBD2. V was pared by 8 bases and J by 2 bases, with 6 bases of the junction left unmatched. The CDR3 has 14 amino acids. Germline values: CDR1 MNHNS, CDR2 SASEGT. The CDR3 here is CASRSGGKTYEQYV. Written as DNA, the CDR3 is TGTGCCAGCCGTAGCGGGGGGAAAACCTACGAGCAGTACGTC.